This T cell receptor (beta chain) was sequenced for a study of shared clonotypes between healthy human individuals. CDR1 MNHNY and CDR2 SVGAGI come from the germline V gene (reference sequence). Between the trimmed V and J ends, which lost 5 bases and 13 bases, there was a span of 18 bases. The CDR3 loop spans 14 amino acids. Using immunoSEQ multiplex PCR, the repertoire was profiled, and TCRdb retains in-frame clones only, with some absent. The data show about 2.4 million clones, with 93% seen just once and 0.36% held by the top ten. The sequenced sample was naive CD4+ T cells from PBMCs. Stated subset: CD45RA+ positively selected. The origin of this receptor is a young man in good health. Some clones in this sample may be carry-over from other donors' samples. The chain has TRBV6-6 and TRBJ1-6, with no clear D. CDR3 amino acids: CASSHPVQVGPLHF. DNA for the CDR3: TGTGCCAGCAGTCACCCTGTTCAGGTCGGGCCCCTCCACTTT.